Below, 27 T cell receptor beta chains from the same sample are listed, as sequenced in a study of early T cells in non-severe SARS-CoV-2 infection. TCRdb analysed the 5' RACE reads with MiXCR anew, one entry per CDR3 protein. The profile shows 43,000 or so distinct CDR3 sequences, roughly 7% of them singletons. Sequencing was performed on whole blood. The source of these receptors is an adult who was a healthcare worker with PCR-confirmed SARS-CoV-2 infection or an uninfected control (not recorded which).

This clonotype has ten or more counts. CDR3 sequence (DNA): TGCGCCAGCAGCTTCCTCGCCGCAGATACGCAGTATTTT. It specifies CASSFLAADTQYF. The chain recombines TRBV5-1 with TRBJ2-3; the D is unclear. The CDR3 runs to 13 residues. CDR1 and CDR2 from the germline V gene are SGHRS and YFSETQ. V lost 2 bases and J 4 bases, leaving 8 bases between the germline ends. Full variable domain (missing parts from reference TRBV5-1 and TRBJ2-3): KAGVTQTPRYLIKTRGQQVTLSCSPISGHRSVSWYQQTPGQGLQFLFEYFSETQRNKGNFPGRFSGRQFSNSRSEMNVSTLELGDSALYLCASSFLAADTQYFGPGTRLTVL.

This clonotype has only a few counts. CDR3 bases: TGCAGCGTTAGCCTAGCGGGGGTTTCCAATGAGCAGTTCTTC. Translation gives CSVSLAGVSNEQFF. The gene calls are TRBV29-1 and TRBJ2-1, with 10 bases fitting TRBD2. V shed 5 bases and J 6 bases; nucleotides not matched to a gene: 7. In germline, CDR1 is SQVTM, CDR2 ANQGSEA. This CDR3 has 14 residues.

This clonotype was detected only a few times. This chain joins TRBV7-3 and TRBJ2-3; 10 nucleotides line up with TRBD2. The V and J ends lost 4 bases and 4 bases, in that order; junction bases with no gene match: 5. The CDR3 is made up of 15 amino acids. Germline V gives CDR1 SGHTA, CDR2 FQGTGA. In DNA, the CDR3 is TGTGCCAGCAGCTCTAGCGGGGGAGCCGCAGATACGCAGTATTTT. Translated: CASSSSGGAADTQYF.

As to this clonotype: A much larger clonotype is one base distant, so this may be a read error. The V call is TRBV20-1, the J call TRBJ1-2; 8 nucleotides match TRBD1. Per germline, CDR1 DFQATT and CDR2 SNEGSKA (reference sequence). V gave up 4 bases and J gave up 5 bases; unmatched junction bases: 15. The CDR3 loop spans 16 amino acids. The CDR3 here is CSAIPRSSDRGYGYTF. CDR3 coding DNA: TGCAGTGCTATCCCTCGTTCTTCCGACAGGGGTTATGGCTACACCTTC.

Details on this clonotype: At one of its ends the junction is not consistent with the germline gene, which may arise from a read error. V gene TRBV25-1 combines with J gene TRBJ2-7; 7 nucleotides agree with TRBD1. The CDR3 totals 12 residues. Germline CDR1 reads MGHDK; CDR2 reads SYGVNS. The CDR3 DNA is TGTGCCAGCAGTGGTCACGCCGGGACAGCAAGCTTC. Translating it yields CASSGHAGTASF.

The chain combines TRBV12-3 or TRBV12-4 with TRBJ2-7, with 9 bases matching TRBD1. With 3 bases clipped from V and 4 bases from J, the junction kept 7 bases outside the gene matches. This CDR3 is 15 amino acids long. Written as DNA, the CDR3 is TGTGCCAGCAGTTTCCCTGGACAGGGGAAGTACGAGCAGTACTTC. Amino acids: CASSFPGQGKYEQYF.

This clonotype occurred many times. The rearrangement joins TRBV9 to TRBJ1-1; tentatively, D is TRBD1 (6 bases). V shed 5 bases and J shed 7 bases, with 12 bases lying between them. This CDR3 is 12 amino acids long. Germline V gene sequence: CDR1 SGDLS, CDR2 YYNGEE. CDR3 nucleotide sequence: TGTGCCAGCAGTGAAGGGGGGTTTGAAGCTTTCTTT. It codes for CASSEGGFEAFF.

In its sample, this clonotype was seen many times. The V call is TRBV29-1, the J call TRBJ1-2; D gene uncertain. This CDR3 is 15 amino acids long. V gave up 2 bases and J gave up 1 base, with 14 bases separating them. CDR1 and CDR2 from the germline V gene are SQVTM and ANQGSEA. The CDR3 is CSVEYPTPVNYGYTF. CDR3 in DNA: TGCAGCGTTGAATACCCCACCCCCGTTAACTATGGCTACACCTTC.

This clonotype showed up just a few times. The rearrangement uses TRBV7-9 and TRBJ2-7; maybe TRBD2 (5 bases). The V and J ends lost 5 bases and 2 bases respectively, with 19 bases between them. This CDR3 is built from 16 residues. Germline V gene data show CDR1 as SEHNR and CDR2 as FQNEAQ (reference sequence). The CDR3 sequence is CASSPPAGKKTYEQYF. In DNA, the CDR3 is TGTGCCAGCAGCCCCCCCGCGGGCAAGAAAACCTACGAGCAGTACTTC.

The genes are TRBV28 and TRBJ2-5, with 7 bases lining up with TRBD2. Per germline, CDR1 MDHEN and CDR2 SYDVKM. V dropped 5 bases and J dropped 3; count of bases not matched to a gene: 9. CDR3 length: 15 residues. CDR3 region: CASSPGGLAEETQYF. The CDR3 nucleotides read TGTGCCAGCAGTCCAGGTGGGCTAGCGGAAGAGACCCAGTACTTC.

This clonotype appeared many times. This CDR3 is CASSEAAPYPYEQYF. CDR3 nucleotides: TGTGCCAGCAGTGAAGCTGCTCCGTACCCCTACGAGCAGTACTTC. This chain links TRBV6-1 with TRBJ2-7; D remains ambiguous. Germline V CDR1 and CDR2: MNHNS, SASEGT. The CDR3 extends over 15 amino acids. V lost 0 bases, J lost 2 bases, and 11 bases lay in between.

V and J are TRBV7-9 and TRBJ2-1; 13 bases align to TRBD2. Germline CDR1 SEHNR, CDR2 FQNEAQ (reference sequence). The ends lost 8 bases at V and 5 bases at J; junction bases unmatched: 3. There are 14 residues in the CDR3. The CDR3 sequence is CASLTSGGHNEQFF. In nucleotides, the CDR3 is TGTGCCAGCCTGACTAGCGGGGGGCACAATGAGCAGTTCTTC. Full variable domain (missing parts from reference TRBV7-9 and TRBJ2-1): DTGVSQNPRHKITKRGQNVTFRCDPISEHNRLYWYRQTLGQGPEFLTYFQNEAQLEKSRLLSDRFSAERPKGSFSTLEIQRTEQGDSAMYLCASLTSGGHNEQFFGPGTRLTVL.

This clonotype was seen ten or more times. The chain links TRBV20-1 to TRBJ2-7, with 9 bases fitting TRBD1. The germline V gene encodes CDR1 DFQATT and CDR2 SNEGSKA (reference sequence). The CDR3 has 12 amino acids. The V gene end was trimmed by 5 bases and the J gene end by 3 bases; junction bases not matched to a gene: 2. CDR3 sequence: CSALTGGYEQYF. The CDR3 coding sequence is TGCAGTGCTCTGACAGGGGGCTACGAGCAGTACTTC.

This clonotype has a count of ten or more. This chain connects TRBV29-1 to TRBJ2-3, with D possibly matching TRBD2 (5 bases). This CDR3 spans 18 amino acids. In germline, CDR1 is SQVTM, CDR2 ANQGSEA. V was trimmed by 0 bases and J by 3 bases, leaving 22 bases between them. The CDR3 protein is CSVEDFPASGLGTDTQYF. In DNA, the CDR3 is TGCAGCGTTGAAGACTTCCCTGCGAGCGGTTTAGGGACAGATACGCAGTATTTT.

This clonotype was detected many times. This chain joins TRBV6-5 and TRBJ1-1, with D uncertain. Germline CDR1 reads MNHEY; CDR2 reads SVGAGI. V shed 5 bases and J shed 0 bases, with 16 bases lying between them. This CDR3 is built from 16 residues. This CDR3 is CASSPSRGELNTEAFF. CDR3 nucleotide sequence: TGTGCCAGCAGTCCCTCCCGGGGAGAACTGAACACTGAAGCTTTCTTT.

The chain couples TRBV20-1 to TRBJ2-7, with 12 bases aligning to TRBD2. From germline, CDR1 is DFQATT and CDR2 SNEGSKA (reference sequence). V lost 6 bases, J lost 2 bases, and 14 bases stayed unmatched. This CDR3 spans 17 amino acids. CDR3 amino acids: CSAQALAGGGQAYEQYF. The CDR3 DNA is TGCAGTGCCCAAGCCCTAGCGGGGGGGGGACAGGCCTACGAGCAGTACTTC.

CDR3 protein: CASSTTGDNQPQHF. Here the CDR3 DNA reads TGTGCCAGCAGCACAACAGGGGACAATCAGCCCCAGCATTTT. The rearrangement uses TRBV7-9 and TRBJ1-5; the match to TRBD1 covers 7 bases. Germline V CDR1 and CDR2: SEHNR, FQNEAQ (reference sequence). The trim removed 5 bases at V and 3 bases at J, leaving 4 bases unmatched. There are 14 residues in the CDR3.

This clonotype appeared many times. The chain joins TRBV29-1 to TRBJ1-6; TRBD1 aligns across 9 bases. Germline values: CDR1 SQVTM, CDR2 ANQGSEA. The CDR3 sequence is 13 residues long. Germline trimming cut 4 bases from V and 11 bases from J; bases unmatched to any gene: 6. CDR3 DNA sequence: TGCAGCGTTGGAACAGGGGGCGAGACACCCCTCCACTTT. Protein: CSVGTGGETPLHF.

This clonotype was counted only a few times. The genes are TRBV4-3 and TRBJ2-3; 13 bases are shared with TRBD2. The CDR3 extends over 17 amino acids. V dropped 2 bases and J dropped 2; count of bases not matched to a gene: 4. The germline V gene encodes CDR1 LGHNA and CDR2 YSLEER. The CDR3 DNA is TGCGCCAGCAGCCAAACTAGCGGGGGGGACTACACAGATACGCAGTATTTT. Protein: CASSQTSGGDYTDTQYF.

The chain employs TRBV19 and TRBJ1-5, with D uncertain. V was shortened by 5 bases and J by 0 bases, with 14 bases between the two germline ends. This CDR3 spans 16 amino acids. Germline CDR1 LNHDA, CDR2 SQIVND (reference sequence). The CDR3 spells CASSFTDLYSNQPQHF. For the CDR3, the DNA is TGTGCCAGTAGTTTCACAGATCTTTATAGCAATCAGCCCCAGCATTTT.

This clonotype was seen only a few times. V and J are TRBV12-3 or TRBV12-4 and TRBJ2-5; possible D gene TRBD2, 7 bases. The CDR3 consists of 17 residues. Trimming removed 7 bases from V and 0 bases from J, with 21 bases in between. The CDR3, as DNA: TGTGCCAGCACCTTCGGAGGGGGGGGGCGTTACCAAGAGACCCAGTACTTC. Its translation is CASTFGGGGRYQETQYF.

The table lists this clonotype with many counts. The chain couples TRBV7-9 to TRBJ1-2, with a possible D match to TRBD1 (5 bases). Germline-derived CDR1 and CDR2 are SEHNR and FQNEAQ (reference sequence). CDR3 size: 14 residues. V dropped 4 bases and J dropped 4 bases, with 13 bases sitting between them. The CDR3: CASSSQGQSYGYTF. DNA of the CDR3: TGTGCCAGCAGCTCGCAGGGTCAGAGCTATGGCTACACCTTC.

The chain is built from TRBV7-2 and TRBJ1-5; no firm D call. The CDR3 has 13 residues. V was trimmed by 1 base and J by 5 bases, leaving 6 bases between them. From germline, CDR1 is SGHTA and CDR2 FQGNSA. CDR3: CASSLERDQPQHF. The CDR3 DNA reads TGTGCCAGCAGCTTAGAGCGGGATCAGCCCCAGCATTTT.

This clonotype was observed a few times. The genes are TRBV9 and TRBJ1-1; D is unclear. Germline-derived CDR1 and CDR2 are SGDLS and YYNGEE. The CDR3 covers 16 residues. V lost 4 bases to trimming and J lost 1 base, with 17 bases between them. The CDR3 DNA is TGTGCCAGCAGCAGCCCCGAAGGCCAGCCGAACACTGAAGCTTTCTTT. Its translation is CASSSPEGQPNTEAFF.

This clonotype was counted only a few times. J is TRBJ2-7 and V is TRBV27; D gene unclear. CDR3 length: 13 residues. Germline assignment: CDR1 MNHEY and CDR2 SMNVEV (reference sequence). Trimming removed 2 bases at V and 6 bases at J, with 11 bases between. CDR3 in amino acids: CASSLRPRIEQYF. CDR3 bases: TGTGCCAGCAGTTTACGCCCGCGGATCGAGCAGTACTTC.

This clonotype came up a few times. The DNA of the CDR3 is TGCAGTGCTAACCGCCAGGAATACGGAAAACTGTTTTTT. Translated, it gives CSANRQEYGKLFF. The V and J genes are TRBV20-1 and TRBJ1-4; D remains unclear. The CDR3 runs to 13 residues. In germline, CDR1 is DFQATT, CDR2 SNEGSKA (reference sequence). Deletions cut 4 bases from V and 10 bases from J, with 16 bases between.

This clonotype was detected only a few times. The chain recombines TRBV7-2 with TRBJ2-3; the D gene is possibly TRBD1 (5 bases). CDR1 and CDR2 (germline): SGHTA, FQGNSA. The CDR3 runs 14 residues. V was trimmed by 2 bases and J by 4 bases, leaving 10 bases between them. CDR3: CASSLPLGADTQYF. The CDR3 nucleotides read TGTGCCAGCAGCTTACCGCTAGGGGCAGATACGCAGTATTTT. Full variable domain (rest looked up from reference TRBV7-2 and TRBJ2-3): GAGVSQSPSNKVTEKGKDVELRCDPISGHTALYWYRQSLGQGLEFLIYFQGNSAPDKSGLPSDRFSAERTGGSVSTLTIQRTQQEDSAVYLCASSLPLGADTQYFGPGTRLTVL.